This T cell receptor beta chain derives from a study of shared clonotypes between healthy human individuals. Data came from immunoSEQ multiplex PCR; TCRdb stores just in-frame clones and leaves some out. This sample carries approximately 740,000 clones, less than 85% of them seen once, and the ten largest clones take 1.5% to 2%. Remarks on this clone: Distinct nucleotide sequences in the sample also encode this CDR3.

V gave up 4 bases and J gave up 4 bases, with 8 bases separating them. Germline CDR1 SGHRS, CDR2 YFSETQ. CDR3 length equals 13 residues. The TCR originated in a woman between 25 and 40 years old in good health. Sequenced sample: memory CD4+ T cells sorted from blood. Subset defined: CD45RA-negative fraction. V usage is TRBV5-1 and J usage is TRBJ1-4, with D uncertain. CDR3 coding DNA: TGCGCCAGCAGCCTACTTGGTAATGAAAAACTGTTTTTT. Amino acid sequence: CASSLLGNEKLFF.